This TCR beta chain derives from a study of T-cell memory formation after mild COVID-19. The CDR3 totals 14 residues. V lost 2 bases to trimming and J lost 6 bases; unmatched junction nucleotides: 3. The germline V gene has CDR1 SGHDT and CDR2 YYEEEE. TCR alpha and TCR beta cDNA libraries carrying sample barcodes and UMIs were produced by 5'RACE using constant-segment primers. TCRdb redid the calling of the 5' RACE reads with MiXCR, one entry per CDR3 protein. The profile shows 55,000 to 75,000 distinct CDR3 sequences, about a quarter of them singletons. The receptor was derived from a young man who had mild COVID-19 (a few samples of this study predate the infection). Cell type and time point are not known. V usage is TRBV5-6 and J usage is TRBJ2-7, with 12 bases matching TRBD2. The material sequenced was PBMCs or a T cell subset sorted from them (not recorded which). As DNA, the CDR3 is TGTGCCAGCAGCTTCGGACTAGCGGGGTTCGAGCAGTACTTC. It specifies CASSFGLAGFEQYF. The full variable domain, in which reference TRBV5-6 and TRBJ2-7 provide the parts outside the CDR3, is DAGVTQSPTHLIKTRGQQVTLRCSPKSGHDTVSWYQQALGQGPQFIFQYYEEEERQRGNFPDRFSGHQFPNYSSELNVNALLLGDSALYLCASSFGLAGFEQYFGPGTRLTVT.